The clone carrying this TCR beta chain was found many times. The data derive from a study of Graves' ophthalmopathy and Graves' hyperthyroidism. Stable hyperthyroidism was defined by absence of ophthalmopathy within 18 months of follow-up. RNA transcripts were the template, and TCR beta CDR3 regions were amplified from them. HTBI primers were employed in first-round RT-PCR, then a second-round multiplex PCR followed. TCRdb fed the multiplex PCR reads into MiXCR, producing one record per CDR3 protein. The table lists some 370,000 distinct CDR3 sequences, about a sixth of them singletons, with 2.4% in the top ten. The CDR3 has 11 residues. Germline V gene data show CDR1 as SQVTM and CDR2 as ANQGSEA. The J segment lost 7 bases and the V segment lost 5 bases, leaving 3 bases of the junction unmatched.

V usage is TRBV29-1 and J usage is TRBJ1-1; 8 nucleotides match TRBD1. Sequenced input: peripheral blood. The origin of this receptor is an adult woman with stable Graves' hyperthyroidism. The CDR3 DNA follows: TGCAGCGTTCCTGGACAGGGTGAAGCTTTCTTT. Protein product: CSVPGQGEAFF.